These 27 T cell receptor beta chains share one sample of origin, sequenced in a study of cytomegalovirus exposure and HLA in healthy donors. Sequencing was performed with immunoSEQ multiplex PCR; in TCRdb, only in-frame clones are kept and a portion is missing. This table holds 150,000 to 250,000 clones, 84% found once. What was sequenced was PBMCs. These receptors originate from a woman in her 30s in good health and CMV-seropositive.

V is TRBV29-1 and J is TRBJ1-1, with 9 bases matching TRBD1. This CDR3 has 14 residues. In germline, CDR1 is SQVTM, CDR2 ANQGSEA. With 3 bases clipped from V and 6 bases from J, the junction kept 8 bases outside the gene matches. Here the CDR3 reads CSVDPGQGRSEAFF. The CDR3 coding sequence is TGCAGCGTTGACCCGGGACAGGGAAGATCTGAAGCTTTCTTT. The full variable domain, in which reference TRBV29-1 and TRBJ1-1 provide the parts outside the CDR3, is SAVISQKPSRDICQRGTSLTIQCQVDSQVTMMFWYRQQPGQSLTLIATANQGSEATYESGFVIDKFPISRPNLTFSTLTVSNMSPEDSSIYLCSVDPGQGRSEAFFGQGTRLTVV.

This clone turned up a few times. The chain has TRBV11-2 and TRBJ1-2; TRBD1 matches at 9 bases. Unmatched junction bases numbered 3, after V lost 3 bases and J lost 7 bases. The CDR3 contains 13 residues. The V gene's germline CDR1 is SGHAT and CDR2 FQNNGV. This CDR3 reads CASSLGQGFGYTF. The CDR3 coding sequence is TGTGCCAGCAGCTTGGGACAGGGTTTTGGCTACACCTTC.

V usage is TRBV5-1 and J usage is TRBJ1-1; no firm D call. The CDR3 totals 13 residues. V was trimmed by 6 bases and J by 11 bases, leaving 20 bases between them. Germline V CDR1 and CDR2: SGHRS, YFSETQ. In DNA, the CDR3 is TGCGCCAGCACTTACGAAGGAGCGCCGGCGGCTTTCTTT. Its protein product is CASTYEGAPAAFF.

V gene TRBV5-4 combines with J gene TRBJ2-1; tentative D call: TRBD2 (6 bases). This CDR3 has 15 amino acids. With 5 bases removed from V and 0 bases from J, the gap between germline ends came to 12 bases. The V gene's germline CDR1 is SGHNT and CDR2 YYREEE (reference sequence). CDR3 nucleotides: TGTGCCAGCAGTGAAGCGGGTAACTCCTACAATGAGCAGTTCTTC. Protein: CASSEAGNSYNEQFF.

The V and J genes are TRBV6-5 and TRBJ2-7, with D possibly TRBD1 on 6 matching bases. V shed 0 bases and J shed 3 bases, with 12 bases lying between them. Germline V gene lookup returns CDR1 MNHEY and CDR2 SVGAGI. CDR3 length equals 15 residues. CDR3 sequence (DNA): TGTGCCAGCAGTTACTCGAGACAGGCCTTCTACGAGCAGTACTTC. Encoded protein: CASSYSRQAFYEQYF.

The chain employs TRBV6-5 and TRBJ1-1; D remains ambiguous. Trimming left V 2 bases short and J 9 bases short, with 7 bases between. Germline CDR1 and CDR2: MNHEY and SVGAGI. The CDR3 sequence is 11 residues long. The CDR3 DNA reads TGTGCCAGCAGTTACGCGAGGAAAGCTTTCTTT. This translates into CASSYARKAFF.

The rearrangement links TRBV20-1 to TRBJ2-7; D not resolved. The CDR3 runs 11 residues. V was clipped by 5 bases and J by 3 bases, with 8 bases between them. Germline V gene lookup returns CDR1 DFQATT and CDR2 SNEGSKA (reference sequence). The CDR3 DNA reads as TGCAGTGCTTCCCCCCACTACGAGCAGTACTTC. This encodes CSASPHYEQYF.

V is TRBV27 and J is TRBJ2-3; TRBD2 might be the D (5 bases). CDR3 length equals 14 residues. Germline CDR1 is MNHEY and CDR2 is SMNVEV (reference sequence). Trimming took 6 bases from V and 0 from J, leaving 10 bases between them. CDR3 sequence reads: CASRLALSTDTQYF. CDR3 in DNA: TGTGCCAGCAGGCTAGCACTCAGCACAGATACGCAGTATTTT.

The rearrangement joins TRBV4-1 to TRBJ1-2; 7 bases line up with TRBD1. The CDR3 contains 14 residues. V was clipped by 3 bases and J by 7 bases; unmatched bases: 8. Germline CDR1 MGHRA, CDR2 YSYEKL. In DNA form, the CDR3 reads TGCGCCAGCAGCCAGACAGGGTGGACGCTTGGCTACACCTTC. This sequence encodes CASSQTGWTLGYTF.

This clone was recorded only once. CDR3 DNA sequence: TGTGCCAGCAGTAGTCTGGAGGGGGCCTTGGATACGCAGTATTTT. The encoded protein is CASSSLEGALDTQYF. V gene TRBV27 combines with J gene TRBJ2-3; possibly TRBD1 for D (7 bases). Germline CDR1 is MNHEY and CDR2 is SMNVEV (reference sequence). This CDR3 is built from 15 residues. The ends were cut back, 5 bases at V and 6 bases at J, with 18 bases in the middle.

The CDR3 nucleotides are TGTGCCAGTAGTACCGGGACAGGGGGCGACGGTGGCTACACCTTC. Protein sequence: CASSTGTGGDGGYTF. The chain couples TRBV19 to TRBJ1-2; 12 bases match TRBD1. This CDR3 comprises 15 residues. The J segment lost 7 bases and the V segment lost 4 bases, leaving 7 bases of the junction unmatched. In germline, CDR1 is LNHDA, CDR2 SQIVND (reference sequence).

The rearrangement joins TRBV5-1 to TRBJ2-5; 11 bases line up with TRBD1. V shed 3 bases and J 4 bases; nucleotides not matched to a gene: 14. CDR1 is SGHRS, CDR2 YFSETQ, per germline. The CDR3 has 18 residues. The DNA of the CDR3 is TGCGCCAGCAGCTCCCGACCTATCGGACAGGGGGCTCGAGAGACCCAGTACTTC. This codes for CASSSRPIGQGARETQYF.

J is TRBJ2-1 and V is TRBV18, with 13 bases matching TRBD2. J gave up 6 bases and V 6 bases, and 20 bases lay outside the gene matches. The CDR3 has 20 amino acids. Germline lookup yields CDR1 KGHSH and CDR2 LQKENI. CDR3 protein: CASSKISGTSGTVEGNEQFF. The CDR3, as DNA: TGTGCCAGCTCGAAGATCTCCGGGACTAGCGGGACCGTCGAGGGCAATGAGCAGTTCTTC.

CDR3 sequence: CASSMVPGSSYEQYF. In DNA, the CDR3 is TGTGCCAGTAGTATGGTTCCGGGGAGCTCCTACGAGCAGTACTTC. The chain employs TRBV19 and TRBJ2-7, with D maybe TRBD2 (5 bases). V lost 3 bases and J 0 bases, leaving 12 bases between the germline ends. The CDR3 consists of 15 residues. CDR1 LNHDA and CDR2 SQIVND come from the germline V gene (reference sequence).

The CDR3 DNA is TGTGCCATCGGAAGCAACAGGAACTCGGGTGAGACCCAGTACTTC. This codes for CAIGSNRNSGETQYF. The chain joins TRBV10-3 to TRBJ2-5, with D possibly TRBD1 on 5 matching bases. The CDR3 runs to 15 residues. Trimming left V 8 bases short and J 5 bases short, with 21 bases between. Germline V gene data show CDR1 as ENHRY and CDR2 as SYGVKD.

The rearrangement uses TRBV5-1 and TRBJ2-1, with 7 nucleotides matching TRBD1. Germline V CDR1 and CDR2: SGHRS, YFSETQ. V dropped 4 bases and J dropped 4; count of bases not matched to a gene: 11. This CDR3 has 16 residues. CDR3 sequence (DNA): TGCGCCAGCAGCCCGGACAGGACGGTAAATTACAATGAGCAGTTCTTC. Translating it yields CASSPDRTVNYNEQFF.

This clone was counted a single time. The chain joins TRBV6-1 to TRBJ2-1, with TRBD2 matching 9 bases. The CDR3 has 12 amino acids. Germline values: CDR1 MNHNS, CDR2 SASEGT. V gave up 5 bases and J gave up 8 bases; unmatched junction bases: 1. CDR3 sequence: CASSIAGDEQFF. CDR3 nucleotides: TGTGCCAGCAGTATAGCGGGAGATGAGCAGTTCTTC.

The V gene is TRBV15, the J gene TRBJ1-2; D is unresolved. Germline CDR1 and CDR2: LNHNV and YYDKDF (reference sequence). This CDR3 contains 15 residues. Between the trimmed V and J ends, which lost 4 bases and 2 bases, there was a span of 14 bases. The CDR3 protein is CATSKDPGGNYGYTF. As DNA, the CDR3 is TGTGCCACCAGCAAGGACCCGGGCGGGAACTATGGCTACACCTTC.

The chain combines TRBV29-1 with TRBJ2-7, with 9 bases that match TRBD1. The CDR3 length is 13 residues. The J segment lost 6 bases and the V segment lost 6 bases, leaving 9 bases of the junction unmatched. From germline, CDR1 is SQVTM and CDR2 ANQGSEA. The CDR3: CSVYPNRGREQYF. The CDR3 DNA follows: TGCAGCGTCTACCCCAACAGGGGGCGCGAGCAGTACTTC.

V usage is TRBV4-1 and J usage is TRBJ2-1; 9 bases match TRBD2. This CDR3 region has 14 residues. Germline lookup yields CDR1 MGHRA and CDR2 YSYEKL. The J segment lost 7 bases and the V segment lost 3 bases, leaving 4 bases of the junction unmatched. The CDR3 reads CASSQREGLNEQFF. Written as DNA, the CDR3 is TGCGCCAGCAGCCAGCGGGAGGGCCTAAATGAGCAGTTCTTC.

The genes are TRBV5-1 and TRBJ1-2; 7 bases are shared with TRBD1. Germline CDR1 is SGHRS and CDR2 is YFSETQ. The CDR3 extends over 14 amino acids. The V segment lost 5 bases and the J segment 8 bases; nucleotides outside the gene matches: 12. The CDR3 sequence: CASSRETGAGGYTF. The CDR3 bases are TGCGCCAGCAGTCGTGAAACAGGGGCGGGAGGCTACACCTTC.

The CDR3 nucleotides are TGTGCCAGCAATAAAATGGGGGGAGGTACAGATACGCAGTATTTT. Protein product: CASNKMGGGTDTQYF. The chain is built from TRBV2 and TRBJ2-3; the D gene is possibly TRBD2 (6 bases). Deletions cut 7 bases from V and 3 bases from J, with 17 bases between. The CDR3 is 15 amino acids. The V gene's germline CDR1 is SNHLY and CDR2 FYNNEI.

The chain is built from TRBV6-1 and TRBJ2-3, with 8 bases that match TRBD2. V lost 2 bases to trimming and J lost 3 bases; unmatched junction nucleotides: 7. Germline V gene lookup returns CDR1 MNHNS and CDR2 SASEGT. This CDR3 is 16 amino acids long. CDR3 sequence: CASSESSGGGTDTQYF. The CDR3 DNA is TGTGCCAGCAGTGAATCGTCGGGAGGGGGGACAGATACGCAGTATTTT.

V gene TRBV18 combines with J gene TRBJ2-3, with TRBD2 matching 12 bases. The V and J ends lost 1 base and 6 bases, in that order; junction bases with no gene match: 8. The V gene's germline CDR1 is KGHSH and CDR2 LQKENI. This CDR3 spans 17 amino acids. CDR3 sequence reads: CASSPRTSGTTPDTQYF. DNA of the CDR3: TGTGCCAGCTCACCACGGACTAGCGGGACGACGCCTGATACGCAGTATTTT.

The chain combines TRBV9 with TRBJ2-3, with 7 nucleotides matching TRBD1. Germline trimming cut 6 bases from V and 2 bases from J; bases unmatched to any gene: 6. CDR1 is SGDLS, CDR2 YYNGEE, per germline. This CDR3 has 14 residues. CDR3 sequence reads: CASTTGTATDTQYF. CDR3 nucleotides: TGTGCCAGCACGACAGGGACAGCCACAGATACGCAGTATTTT.

This chain links TRBV10-1 with TRBJ2-2, with TRBD2 identical over 7 bases. Trimming at V came to 7 bases and at J to 1 base, leaving 6 bases not matched to a gene. Germline V CDR1 and CDR2: WNHNN, SYGVQD (reference sequence). This CDR3 comprises 15 residues. CDR3 loop: CASIGGLVNTGELFF. CDR3 bases: TGCGCCAGCATCGGTGGACTAGTGAACACCGGGGAGCTGTTTTTT.

The V and J genes are TRBV25-1 and TRBJ2-2, with TRBD1 matching over 8 bases. Losses at the gene ends were 5 bases for V and 3 bases for J; bases not matched to a gene: 5. Germline-derived CDR1 and CDR2 are MGHDK and SYGVNS. The length of the CDR3 is 15 residues. CDR3: CASSHRQGYTGELFF. The CDR3 DNA reads TGTGCCAGCAGTCATCGACAGGGGTACACCGGGGAGCTGTTTTTT.